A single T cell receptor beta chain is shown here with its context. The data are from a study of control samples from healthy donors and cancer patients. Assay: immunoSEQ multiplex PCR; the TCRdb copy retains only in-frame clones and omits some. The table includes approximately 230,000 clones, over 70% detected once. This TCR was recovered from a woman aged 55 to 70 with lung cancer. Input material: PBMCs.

Written as DNA, the CDR3 is TGCGCCAGCAGCTTGGGGGACTACATGAACACTGAAGCTTTCTTT. Its protein product is CASSLGDYMNTEAFF. V is TRBV5-1 and J is TRBJ1-1; D might be TRBD1 (5 bases). The CDR3 has 15 amino acids. Germline V CDR1 and CDR2: SGHRS, YFSETQ. The V end was cut by 0 bases, the J end by 0 bases, with 9 bases between.